The 5 T cell receptor beta chains below come from one sample, sequenced in a study of cytomegalovirus exposure and HLA in healthy donors. The PCR ran on 60 Vbeta and 13 Jbeta primers. The assay was immunoSEQ multiplex PCR, and TCRdb's table has in-frame clones only and misses some. The sample includes 150,000 or so clones, over 65% seen only once; the top ten take approximately 13%. The sample was PBMCs. All receptors derive from a man aged 35-49 years in good health and CMV-seropositive.

The chain couples TRBV10-2 to TRBJ2-5; 8 bases agree with TRBD1. Germline CDR1 is WSHSY and CDR2 is SAAADI. Losses at the gene ends were 3 bases for V and 4 bases for J; bases not matched to a gene: 4. This CDR3 is 14 amino acids long. The CDR3 DNA follows: TGCGCCAGCAGTGACAGGGGGCTGGGAGAGACCCAGTACTTC. Translated, it gives CASSDRGLGETQYF.

This chain uses TRBV18 with TRBJ2-7, with 8 bases fitting TRBD2. The V gene's germline CDR1 is KGHSH and CDR2 LQKENI. The CDR3 runs 16 residues. Losses at the gene ends were 3 bases for V and 4 bases for J; bases not matched to a gene: 11. The CDR3 region has the DNA TGTGCCAGCTCACCCGTTACGGGGGGGAAACTATACGAGCAGTACTTC. Residues: CASSPVTGGKLYEQYF.

This sequence joins TRBV27 and TRBJ2-1; 9 bases map to TRBD2. Trimming took 6 bases from V and 5 from J; bases not matched to a gene: 5. The CDR3 runs to 14 residues. Per the germline V gene, CDR1 is MNHEY and CDR2 is SMNVEV (reference sequence). In DNA form, the CDR3 reads TGTGCCAGCAGGCGGACTAGCGCGAACAATGAGCAGTTCTTC. Translated: CASRRTSANNEQFF.

The J gene is TRBJ2-2, the V gene TRBV28; a possible D gene is TRBD1 (5 bases). There are 17 residues in the CDR3. Germline loops: CDR1 MDHEN, CDR2 SYDVKM. Trimming pared 2 bases from V and 2 bases from J, leaving 15 bases between. The CDR3 sequence: CASSLPWGFTNTGELFF. CDR3 nucleotide sequence: TGTGCCAGCAGTTTACCCTGGGGCTTTACCAACACCGGGGAGCTGTTTTTT.

This clone was detected only once. The gene calls are TRBV6-5 and TRBJ1-1, with D uncertain. CDR1 MNHEY and CDR2 SVGAGI come from the germline V gene. The CDR3 contains 13 residues. V lost 3 bases, J lost 4 bases, and 9 bases lay in between. The CDR3 protein is CASSYRRATEAFF. In nucleotides, the CDR3 is TGTGCCAGCAGTTATAGAAGAGCCACTGAAGCTTTCTTT.